The 7 T cell receptor beta chains given below trace back to one sample, sequenced in a study of blood T cell repertoires in COVID-19. The repertoire was sequenced with immunoSEQ multiplex PCR; TCRdb's copy has only in-frame clones and lacks some. The repertoire includes some 93,000 clones, less than 90% of them detected once, and about 3.8% sits in the top ten. The source material was peripheral blood. The source of these receptors is a man between 60 and 75 years old with acute or convalescent COVID-19.

This rearrangement joins TRBV19 to TRBJ2-7; tentatively, D is TRBD2 (6 bases). The CDR3 is 15 residues long. V shed 0 bases and J shed 2 bases, with 11 bases lying between them. The germline gives CDR1 LNHDA, CDR2 SQIVND (reference sequence). The CDR3: CASSIEKGLTYEQYF. The DNA of the CDR3 is TGTGCCAGTAGTATAGAAAAGGGACTGACCTACGAGCAGTACTTC.

The chain joins TRBV24-1 to TRBJ2-5, with 10 bases identical to TRBD2. The germline V gene has CDR1 KGHDR and CDR2 SFDVKD. The trim removed 6 bases at V and 5 bases at J, leaving 8 bases unmatched. This CDR3 spans 15 amino acids. The CDR3 is CATSTVAGGRETQYF. CDR3 in DNA: TGTGCCACCAGTACCGTAGCGGGGGGAAGGGAGACCCAGTACTTC.

This clone was found once. The rearrangement links TRBV5-1 to TRBJ2-1, with 7 bases aligning to TRBD2. This CDR3 comprises 16 residues. V was pared by 6 bases and J by 4 bases, with 13 bases of the junction left unmatched. Looked up from germline, CDR1 is SGHRS and CDR2 is YFSETQ. The CDR3 DNA is TGCGCCAGCACCCTGTTTGGGGCTAGCGGTTACAATGAGCAGTTCTTC. Translated, it gives CASTLFGASGYNEQFF.

The sample holds a few counts of this clone. The V gene is TRBV6-5, the J gene TRBJ2-7, with 14 positions matching TRBD2. CDR1 is MNHEY, CDR2 SVGAGI, per germline. The trim removed 2 bases at V and 7 bases at J, leaving 4 bases unmatched. The length of the CDR3 is 15 residues. The CDR3 spells CASSYGGTSGSEQYF. CDR3 in DNA: TGTGCCAGCAGTTACGGGGGGACTAGCGGGAGTGAGCAGTACTTC.

The J gene is TRBJ1-4, the V gene TRBV5-1, with 7 bases that match TRBD1. The V gene's germline CDR1 is SGHRS and CDR2 YFSETQ. The CDR3 totals 14 residues. J gave up 2 bases and V 4 bases, and 2 bases lay outside the gene matches. This CDR3 is CASSQTGTNEKLFF. DNA for the CDR3: TGCGCCAGCAGCCAGACAGGGACTAATGAAAAACTGTTTTTT. Looking up the rest from reference TRBV5-1 and TRBJ1-4 gives the full variable domain: KAGVTQTPRYLIKTRGQQVTLSCSPISGHRSVSWYQQTPGQGLQFLFEYFSETQRNKGNFPGRFSGRQFSNSRSEMNVSTLELGDSALYLCASSQTGTNEKLFFGSGTQLSVL.

This rearrangement joins TRBV5-1 to TRBJ2-2; possible D gene TRBD2, 6 bases. The CDR3 has 15 residues. Germline CDR1 reads SGHRS; CDR2 reads YFSETQ. Between the trimmed V and J ends, which lost 1 base and 3 bases, there was a span of 10 bases. The CDR3 sequence is CASSLRGSDTGELFF. The CDR3 region has the DNA TGCGCCAGCAGCTTGCGGGGGTCGGACACCGGGGAGCTGTTTTTT.

This rearrangement joins TRBV9 to TRBJ2-3; possibly TRBD2 for D (7 bases). Germline assignment: CDR1 SGDLS and CDR2 YYNGEE. CDR3 size: 19 residues. The V end lost 4 bases, the J end lost 1 base, and 25 bases lay between the germline ends. This CDR3 reads CASSSRWGGPRLGTDTQYF. CDR3 coding DNA: TGTGCCAGCAGCTCCCGGTGGGGGGGGCCTCGCCTGGGCACAGATACGCAGTATTTT.